The TCR beta chain described here comes from a study of Ad26.COV2.S vaccination and SARS-CoV-2 variants. This clone was recorded once. Germline assignment: CDR1 MNHEY and CDR2 SVGAGI. V was cut by 5 bases and J by 5 bases, with 12 bases left in between. The length of the CDR3 is 13 residues. As to treatment: roughly 19 received Ad26.COV2.S at low or high dose, single or two shots; about 5 received placebo; per-sample allocation not given. Vaccine and placebo recipients were sampled on day 63 after the first injection. Data came from immunoSEQ multiplex PCR; TCRdb stores just in-frame clones and leaves some out. The data hold about 390,000 clones, with 70% to 90% observed a single time.

The material sequenced was peripheral blood, taken in a trial of Ad26.COV2.S vaccine versus placebo. The chain is built from TRBV6-5 and TRBJ2-5; D might be TRBD1 (6 bases). The receptor's source is a person aged 18 to 59 who received the Ad26.COV2.S COVID-19 vaccine or a placebo. CDR3 DNA sequence: TGTGCCAGCAGTCCACAGGGTCAGGAGACCCAGTACTTC. Its protein is CASSPQGQETQYF.